The T cell receptor beta chain under discussion was sequenced for a study of T cell repertoires in cytomegalovirus infection. TCRdb independently ran MiXCR on the reads; one entry per CDR3 protein. The sample has 350,000 to 550,000 distinct CDR3 sequences; roughly 31% are singletons. Germline V gene lookup returns CDR1 SGHTA and CDR2 FQGNSA. Trimming cost V 3 bases and J 6 bases; bases outside gene matches: 6. This CDR3 has 15 amino acids. The receptor was isolated from a human donor in good health (CMV status not recorded). Some clones in this sample may be carry-over from other donors' samples. The source material was PBMCs. V gene TRBV7-2 combines with J gene TRBJ2-1, with 9 nucleotides matching TRBD2. As DNA, the CDR3 is TGTGCCAGCAGCTTTAGCGGGGGACCTCTCAATGAGCAGTTCTTC. Protein product: CASSFSGGPLNEQFF.